The present TCR beta chain was sequenced within a study of cytomegalovirus exposure and HLA in healthy donors. Study context: The study's early data release held roughly 91 million unique TCRs from HLA-typed donors. Whole-study results and caveats: Published work reported that the classifier diagnosed cytomegalovirus status with high specificity and sensitivity. The study flagged about 150 TCR beta chains as cytomegalovirus-associated.

13 Jbeta primers and 60 Vbeta primers were used for the PCR. In the original workflow: Per a later analysis, the number of unique TCR beta chains was around 80 million, of which 10 million to 11 million were shared. Only in-frame clones appear in the TCRdb table, and some are missing; sequencing was by immunoSEQ multiplex PCR. The V and J calls and clone size are taken from that table; D and trimming were inferred from the DNA. The repertoire holds approximately 160,000 clones, 84% seen once, with around 4.8% in the top ten. Germline CDR1 reads SGDLS; CDR2 reads YYNGEE. The CDR3 length is 14 residues. The germline V and J ends were trimmed by 1 base and 3 bases, with 10 bases remaining between them. This clone has just one count. Its specificity is unknown.

The J gene is TRBJ2-5, the V gene TRBV9, with D perhaps matching TRBD1 (5 bases). The receptor's source is a man between 18 and 29 years old in good health and CMV-seronegative. Source material: PBMCs. The CDR3 DNA is TGTGCCAGCAGCGTAAGGGGTGGTGAAGAGACCCAGTACTTC. Encoded protein: CASSVRGGEETQYF.